This TCR beta chain was recorded in a study of T-cell reconstitution after alpha-beta-depleted transplantation in children (dated by TCRdb to 2015 to 2016). The study in broad terms: The study quantitatively tracked T-cell immune reconstitution after TCRalphabeta/CD19-depleted allogeneic hematopoietic cell transplantation in children using TCR repertoire profiling. The investigation overall reported the following: Over subsequent months, a decline in hyperexpanded clone frequencies was noted, and after one year, T-cell counts and TCRbeta diversity were mostly ascribed to newly produced T cells. About two months after transplant, the apparently early recovery of alphabetaT-cell counts reportedly depended on just several hundred clones that had expanded rapidly and came from non-depleted graft cells. In some patients, the high TCRbeta diversity seen at day 60 was put down to recipient T cells and intrathymic progenitors that had survived conditioning.

Library construction relied on PCR. The run used an Illumina HiSeq 2500. TCR libraries were prepared with molecular barcoding, using unique molecular identifiers to normalize TCRbeta repertoire quantification. TCRdb trimmed the raw reads at Q25, called clones with MiXCR and kept productive beta chains. Under each unique CDR3 protein, matching rows form one entry showing the most common genes and DNA. In this sample the table shows 450,000 to 700,000 distinct CDR3 sequences, around 27% of which occur a single time. The ten top clones hold 35% to 40% of the sample. What the treatment or condition label conveys for this sample: allogeneic hematopoietic cell transplantation with graft depleted of TCRalphabeta T cells and CD19 B cells. Transplant recipients were children who received TCRalphabeta/CD19-depleted allogeneic hematopoietic cell grafts. A word on this clonotype: The antigen it recognizes is unknown. No per-base quality is available; no much larger clone lies one base away.

From the cysteine up to the phenylalanine, the CDR3 has a length of 12 residues. Only the CDR3 portion is preserved as DNA: 36 bases, with reading frame beginning at the first base. As encoded in the germline V gene, CDR1 is MDHEN while CDR2 is SYDVKM. At the junction V is shortened by 6 bases and J by 5 bases, with 10 bases in between. The material was PBMCs, obtained before TCRalphabeta/CD19-depleted stem cell transplant. The chain joins TRBV28 to TRBJ2-5; matching of 6 bases hints at TRBD2 as the D gene. The clonotype was recovered from a boy under three years old with Wiskott-Aldrich syndrome, due to receive a stem cell transplant. The nucleotide sequence is TGTGCCAGCAGGGAGCTAGCGGAGACCCAGTACTTC. Translated, this gives CASRELAETQYF.